This TCR beta chain was sequenced during a study of cytomegalovirus exposure and HLA in healthy donors. The PCR contained 60 Vbeta and 13 Jbeta primers. Using immunoSEQ multiplex PCR, the repertoire was profiled, and TCRdb retains in-frame clones only, with some absent. The table includes about 150,000 clones, approximately 61% detected once. Points on this clone: Its matching antigen is unknown.

Study-level findings and limits: According to reports, the classifier identified cytomegalovirus status with high specificity and sensitivity. Later analysis placed DRB1 highest and HLA-C lowest in TCR association rates, which differed by HLA locus.

This CDR3 region has 14 residues. The V gene end was trimmed by 6 bases and the J gene end by 7 bases; junction bases not matched to a gene: 7. The germline V gene has CDR1 MNHEY and CDR2 SMNVEV (reference sequence). Source material: PBMCs. The receptor comes from a human donor in good health. The V and J genes are TRBV27 and TRBJ1-5, with 9 bases lining up with TRBD1. This CDR3 is CASSHTGGGQPQHF. The CDR3 DNA is TGTGCCAGCAGCCACACAGGGGGCGGCCAGCCCCAGCATTTT.